This T cell receptor (beta chain) was captured by sequencing in a study of blood T cell repertoires in COVID-19. Profiled with immunoSEQ multiplex PCR; TCRdb holds only in-frame clones, not every one. The top ten hold about 3.4% of the sample, which has about 250,000 clones, 88% seen once. Input material: PBMCs or T cells enriched from blood (not recorded which). This receptor was obtained from a woman in her thirties or forties who had been exposed to COVID-19.

The CDR3 here is CASTSRGGYTF. The CDR3 DNA reads TGTGCCAGCACAAGCCGGGGGGGCTACACCTTC. The rearrangement links TRBV12-3 or TRBV12-4 to TRBJ1-2; perhaps TRBD1 as D (5 bases). Trimming pared 7 bases from V and 8 bases from J, leaving 11 bases between. The CDR3 extends over 11 amino acids.